Listed below are T cell receptor beta chains from one sample, sequenced in a study of blood T cell repertoires in COVID-19. This table comes from immunoSEQ multiplex PCR, and its TCRdb copy is limited to in-frame clones, with some not included. The sample has 330,000 or so clones, more than 85% seen once. Sample: PBMCs or T cells enriched from blood (not recorded which). The source of these receptors is a woman aged 25 to 45 who had recovered from COVID-19. Each CDR3 is given with its conserved first and last residue. D genes are given only for firm matches. Some rows mark clone size as missing; the rest say once, few, many or name a class of expanded clone.

d_call	v_call	j_call	clone_size	cdr3_aa	cdr3_nt
TRBD1	TRBV2	TRBJ1-1	.	CATTRDRASTEAFF	TGTGCCACCACCCGGGACAGGGCAAGTACTGAAGCTTTCTTT
TRBD2	TRBV6-2/TRBV6-3	TRBJ2-7	.	CASNPGGAYEQYF	TGTGCCAGCAACCCTGGGGGGGCCTACGAGCAGTACTTC
TRBD2	TRBV20-1	TRBJ2-1	.	CSASPRTSGGRGEQFF	TGCAGTGCTAGTCCCCGGACTAGCGGGGGGCGAGGTGAGCAGTTCTTC
.	TRBV3-1/TRBV3-2	TRBJ2-1	.	CASSGGFNGNEQFF	TGTGCCAGCAGCGGAGGTTTTAACGGCAATGAGCAGTTCTTC
.	TRBV27	TRBJ1-2	.	CASGYQRVSNYGYTF	TGTGCCAGCGGATATCAGAGGGTGTCTAACTATGGCTACACCTTC
.	TRBV11-1	TRBJ1-2	once	CASSLGQGIYGYTF	TGTGCCAGCAGCTTAGGCCAGGGGATCTATGGCTACACCTTC
TRBD1	TRBV5-1	TRBJ2-3	.	CASSLAGTGTDTQYF	TGCGCCAGCAGCTTGGCCGGGACAGGCACAGATACGCAGTATTTT
TRBD1	TRBV6-5	TRBJ2-7	.	CASSRDRVYEQYF	TGTGCCAGCAGCCGGGACAGGGTCTACGAGCAGTACTTC
TRBD1	TRBV7-8	TRBJ1-6	.	CASSSEGAVYNSPLHF	TGTGCCAGCAGCTCTGAGGGGGCCGTTTATAATTCACCCCTCCACTTT
TRBD2	TRBV5-1	TRBJ2-3	.	CASSLATSGSTDTQYF	TGCGCCAGCAGCTTGGCTACTAGCGGGAGCACAGATACGCAGTATTTT
.	TRBV24-1	TRBJ2-3	.	CATRSGTDTQYF	TGTGCCACCAGGTCAGGGACAGATACGCAGTATTTT
.	TRBV7-9	TRBJ2-1	.	CASSFLARSYNEQFF	TGTGCCAGCAGCTTCCTAGCGCGCTCCTACAATGAGCAGTTCTTC
.	TRBV20-1	TRBJ1-1	.	CSARATGSAFF	TGCAGTGCTAGAGCGACAGGTTCCGCTTTCTTT
TRBD2	TRBV19	TRBJ2-3	.	CASSTSTGTRGRDTQYF	TGTGCCAGTAGTACATCGACCGGGACTAGGGGTCGAGATACGCAGTATTTT
TRBD2	TRBV15	TRBJ2-7	.	CATSRSRGLVYEQYF	TGTGCCACCAGCAGATCTAGGGGACTAGTCTACGAGCAGTACTTC
.	TRBV5-4	TRBJ2-7	.	CASSFKGTYEQYF	TGTGCCAGCAGCTTTAAGGGGACCTACGAGCAGTACTTC
TRBD1	TRBV2	TRBJ1-5	.	CASRAGGAVGQPQHF	TGTGCCAGCAGGGCAGGGGGCGCGGTCGGTCAGCCCCAGCATTTT
TRBD2	TRBV7-6	TRBJ2-3	few	CASSLTTSGAQDTQYF	TGTGCCAGCAGCCTTACGACTAGCGGGGCCCAAGATACGCAGTATTTT
.	TRBV6-5	TRBJ2-4	.	CASSNAGQQNIQYF	TGTGCCAGCAGTAACGCGGGACAGCAAAACATTCAGTACTTC
TRBD1	TRBV28	TRBJ2-7	.	CASRTGTGPYEQYF	TGTGCCAGCAGGACCGGGACAGGGCCTTACGAGCAGTACTTC